The 27 T cell receptor beta chains below all came from one sample that was sequenced in a study of regulatory T cells in long-lasting Graves disease. The TCR beta library used iRepertoire HTBI primers with Arm-PCR amplification of CDR3. TCRdb called the multiplex PCR reads again in MiXCR, with one record for every CDR3 protein. The sample yields approximately 350,000 distinct CDR3 sequences, about 12% seen once. Time point denoted: newly diagnosed GD, antithyroid drugs for less than 3 months. From PBMCs, RNA was extracted and then used to make the TCR library. These data were also reused for a study on T cells in Graves' hyperthyroidism and ophthalmopathy.

The sample was peripheral blood mononuclear cells (PBMCs), taken at new diagnosis, from a patient treated with antithyroid drugs. These receptors were taken from a woman aged 18-29 years with Graves disease.

This clonotype was observed at least ten times. The V call is TRBV7-2, the J call TRBJ2-4, with D possibly called TRBD1 or TRBD2 (5 bases each). The V end was cut by 1 base, the J end by 3 bases, with 19 bases between. CDR1 SGHTA and CDR2 FQGNSA come from the germline V gene. The CDR3 totals 18 residues. CDR3 amino acids: CASSLGGTASLGKNIQYF. CDR3 in DNA: TGTGCCAGCAGCTTAGGAGGGACCGCGTCCCTGGGCAAAAACATTCAGTACTTC.

Only a few counts were recorded for this clonotype. The V and J genes are TRBV5-4 and TRBJ2-5; a possible D gene is TRBD1 (6 bases). The CDR3 runs to 15 residues. V lost 2 bases to trimming and J lost 2 bases, with 13 bases between them. CDR1 and CDR2 from the germline V gene are SGHNT and YYREEE (reference sequence). The CDR3 DNA reads TGTGCCAGCAGCTTCGTGCCCGGACAGCAAGAGACCCAGTACTTC. Translated: CASSFVPGQQETQYF.

This clonotype was seen repeatedly, ten times or more. The rearrangement uses TRBV7-2 and TRBJ1-1; no firm D call. The germline V and J ends were trimmed by 5 bases and 3 bases, with 13 bases remaining between them. The CDR3 length is 14 residues. Germline V gene sequence: CDR1 SGHTA, CDR2 FQGNSA. CDR3 in DNA: TGTGCCAGCAGCCCCCATAAAACGGACACTGAAGCTTTCTTT. Translating it yields CASSPHKTDTEAFF. Drawing the rest from reference TRBV7-2 and TRBJ1-1, the complete variable domain is GAGVSQSPSNKVTEKGKDVELRCDPISGHTALYWYRQSLGQGLEFLIYFQGNSAPDKSGLPSDRFSAERTGGSVSTLTIQRTQQEDSAVYLCASSPHKTDTEAFFGQGTRLTVV.

This clonotype was found many times. The V gene is TRBV12-3 or TRBV12-4, the J gene TRBJ2-7; 10 bases align to TRBD2. J was trimmed by 5 bases and V by 6 bases; bases with no gene match: 13. There are 16 residues in the CDR3. The CDR3 loop reads CASSPSGRGYYNEQYF. The CDR3 DNA sequence: TGTGCCAGCAGCCCTAGCGGGAGAGGATATTATAACGAGCAGTACTTC.

This clonotype was counted many times. CDR3 sequence: CASSFAGVSYTQYF. The CDR3 bases are TGTGCCAGCAGCTTCGCGGGAGTTTCATATACGCAGTATTTT. V and J are TRBV11-2 and TRBJ2-3; 7 positions agree with TRBD2. The V gene's germline CDR1 is SGHAT and CDR2 FQNNGV. The J segment lost 7 bases and the V segment lost 3 bases, leaving 7 bases of the junction unmatched. The CDR3 is 14 amino acids.

This clonotype was recorded a few times. The chain has TRBV13 and TRBJ1-2, with TRBD1 identical over 7 bases. The V segment lost 4 bases and the J segment 4 bases; nucleotides outside the gene matches: 9. This CDR3 is 15 amino acids long. Germline loops: CDR1 PRHDT, CDR2 FYEKMQ (reference sequence). CDR3 nucleotide sequence: TGTGCCAGCAGCTCCACAGGGGCGGCTCGCTATGGCTACACCTTC. Residues: CASSSTGAARYGYTF.

In its sample, this clonotype was seen many times. The chain has TRBV11-2 and TRBJ1-2; 9 bases agree with TRBD1. The trim removed 1 base at V and 2 bases at J, leaving 5 bases unmatched. CDR1 is SGHAT, CDR2 FQNNGV, per germline. The CDR3 has 16 residues. CDR3: CASSLGIGQGNYGYTF. In DNA, the CDR3 is TGTGCCAGCAGCTTAGGCATCGGACAGGGGAACTATGGCTACACCTTC.

This clonotype has ten or more counts. V usage is TRBV6-2 or TRBV6-3 and J usage is TRBJ2-7; 11 nucleotides match TRBD2. The germline V gene has CDR1 MNHEY and CDR2 SVGEGT. CDR3 length: 16 residues. V lost 0 bases to trimming and J lost 4 bases; unmatched junction nucleotides: 5. The CDR3 loop is CASSYSSGRARYEQYF. In DNA, the CDR3 is TGTGCCAGCAGTTACTCTAGCGGGAGGGCCAGGTACGAGCAGTACTTC.

Points on this clonotype: This may come from a read error, since a much larger clone is one base off. The chain carries TRBV13 and TRBJ1-6; no reliable D call. This CDR3 region has 16 residues. CDR1 and CDR2 (germline): PRHDT, FYEKMQ (reference sequence). Trimming took 6 bases from V and 6 from J, leaving 18 bases between them. CDR3 DNA sequence: TGTGCCAGCAGTCTAGCACACACCATTATTAATTCACCCCTCCACTTT. This translates into CASSLAHTIINSPLHF.

At least ten counts were recorded for this clonotype. The chain joins TRBV11-2 to TRBJ2-1, with 9 nucleotides matching TRBD2. This CDR3 region has 16 residues. Germline V CDR1 and CDR2: SGHAT, FQNNGV. The trim removed 2 bases at V and 10 bases at J, leaving 12 bases unmatched. This CDR3 reads CASSLWVAGVLREQFF. For the CDR3, the DNA is TGTGCCAGCAGCTTATGGGTAGCGGGAGTGTTGCGAGAGCAGTTCTTC.

This clonotype was counted ten times or more. The V and J genes are TRBV20-1 and TRBJ1-5, with 8 nucleotides matching TRBD1. The length of the CDR3 is 14 residues. V was clipped by 6 bases and J by 6 bases; unmatched bases: 10. In germline, CDR1 is DFQATT, CDR2 SNEGSKA (reference sequence). The CDR3 DNA reads as TGCAGTGCAAGCGACAGGGGCCGGATTCAGCCCCAGCATTTT. Protein: CSASDRGRIQPQHF.

In this sample, this clonotype turned up a few times. The chain has TRBV7-2 and TRBJ2-3; D uncertain. CDR3 length: 13 residues. CDR1 and CDR2 from the germline V gene are SGHTA and FQGNSA. V was clipped by 6 bases and J by 3 bases, with 10 bases between them. In DNA, the CDR3 is TGTGCCAGCAGTTATATAGGGACAGATACGCAGTATTTT. This sequence encodes CASSYIGTDTQYF.

The V gene is TRBV5-1, the J gene TRBJ2-1, with 9 bases matching TRBD2. This CDR3 is 15 amino acids long. The V and J ends lost 2 bases and 8 bases, in that order; junction bases with no gene match: 8. Germline CDR1 reads SGHRS; CDR2 reads YFSETQ. Written as DNA, the CDR3 is TGCGCCAGCAGCTTCTCGACTAGCGGTTTCTATGAGCAGTTCTTC. Translating it yields CASSFSTSGFYEQFF.

This clonotype was found many times. The rearrangement links TRBV7-2 to TRBJ1-4, with TRBD1 matching 9 bases. The CDR3 consists of 17 residues. Germline-derived CDR1 and CDR2 are SGHTA and FQGNSA. Trimming removed 5 bases from V and 6 bases from J; junction bases left unmatched: 13. DNA for the CDR3: TGTGCCAGCAGCCCGAGGACAGGGGCGGTCGTTTATGAAAAACTGTTTTTT. It encodes CASSPRTGAVVYEKLFF.

In regard to this clonotype: This may be a read error: a much more frequent sequence differs by one nucleotide. The rearrangement links TRBV7-9 to TRBJ2-3; no firm D call. The CDR3 is 14 residues long. Per germline, CDR1 SEHNR and CDR2 FQNEAQ (reference sequence). For the CDR3, the DNA is TGTGCCAGCGGCTTCTGGGGATGGAGAGATACGCAGTATTTT. Encoded protein: CASGFWGWRDTQYF.

This clonotype occurred a few times. This chain joins TRBV27 and TRBJ1-5, with TRBD1 as a possible D gene (5 bases). V shed 5 bases and J shed 0 bases, with 14 bases lying between them. This CDR3 spans 16 amino acids. Germline CDR1 reads MNHEY; CDR2 reads SMNVEV (reference sequence). In DNA, the CDR3 is TGTGCCAGCAGTCTAACAGGCTACTATAGCAATCAGCCCCAGCATTTT. Translation gives CASSLTGYYSNQPQHF.

In this sample, this clonotype turned up a few times. The gene calls are TRBV27 and TRBJ1-6, with a possible D match to TRBD1 (5 bases). CDR3 size: 16 residues. Per the germline V gene, CDR1 is MNHEY and CDR2 is SMNVEV (reference sequence). The V and J ends lost 2 bases and 6 bases respectively, with 14 bases between them. In nucleotides, the CDR3 is TGTGCCAGCAGTTTAAAACCGCAGGGAAGTAATTCACCCCTCCACTTT. This gives the protein CASSLKPQGSNSPLHF.

This clonotype was detected ten times or more. This sequence joins TRBV6-9 and TRBJ1-4; the D is unclear. The CDR3 runs to 14 residues. The germline CDR1 and CDR2 sequences are MNHGY and SVAAGI. Between the trimmed V and J ends, which lost 4 bases and 5 bases, there was a span of 11 bases. The CDR3 reads CASSSFFENEKLFF. The CDR3 DNA reads as TGTGCCAGCAGTTCGTTTTTTGAAAATGAAAAACTGTTTTTT.

This clonotype was seen a handful of times. The chain links TRBV7-3 to TRBJ2-1; no firm D call. Germline V lookup: CDR1 SGHTA, CDR2 FQGTGA. V lost 3 bases and J 4 bases, leaving 13 bases between the germline ends. CDR3 length: 15 residues. For the CDR3, the DNA is TGTGCCAGCAGCTTTGGTGTGGGTCCTTACAATGAGCAGTTCTTC. Its protein product is CASSFGVGPYNEQFF.

The CDR3 bases are TGTGCCAGCACGAGCGGGAGAAACCCTTTTTATGAGCAGTTCTTC. Protein sequence: CASTSGRNPFYEQFF. The chain joins TRBV19 to TRBJ2-1; 8 bases agree with TRBD2. The germline gives CDR1 LNHDA, CDR2 SQIVND (reference sequence). With 9 bases clipped from V and 8 bases from J, the junction kept 15 bases outside the gene matches. The CDR3 runs 15 residues. Variable domain in full (rest from reference TRBV19 and TRBJ2-1): DGGITQSPKYLFRKEGQNVTLSCEQNLNHDAMYWYRQDPGQGLRLIYYSQIVNDFQKGDIAEGYSVSREKKESFPLTVTSAQKNPTAFYLCASTSGRNPFYEQFFGPGTRLTVL.

This clonotype was found many times. V and J are TRBV15 and TRBJ2-2; no reliable D call. The CDR3 sequence is 17 residues long. V gave up 0 bases and J gave up 0 bases, with 11 bases separating them. Germline-derived CDR1 and CDR2 are LNHNV and YYDKDF (reference sequence). CDR3 in amino acids: CATSRDYRATNTGELFF. CDR3 coding DNA: TGTGCCACCAGCAGAGATTATCGGGCGACGAACACCGGGGAGCTGTTTTTT. Looking up the rest from reference TRBV15 and TRBJ2-2 gives the full variable domain: DAMVIQNPRYQVTQFGKPVTLSCSQTLNHNVMYWYQQKSSQAPKLLFHYYDKDFNNEADTPDNFQSRRPNTSFCFLDIRSPGLGDTAMYLCATSRDYRATNTGELFFGEGSRLTVL.

This clonotype has at least ten counts. The chain carries TRBV28 and TRBJ2-5; TRBD1 aligns across 8 bases. CDR1 is MDHEN, CDR2 SYDVKM, per germline. J was trimmed by 4 bases and V by 6 bases; bases with no gene match: 10. The CDR3 is made up of 15 amino acids. The CDR3: CASRSTGGGTETQYF. The DNA of the CDR3 is TGTGCCAGCAGATCAACAGGGGGTGGGACAGAGACCCAGTACTTC.

This clonotype was observed many times. V and J are TRBV7-2 and TRBJ2-7; 7 nucleotides agree with TRBD1. The V gene end was trimmed by 2 bases and the J gene end by 2 bases; junction bases not matched to a gene: 3. Germline V lookup: CDR1 SGHTA, CDR2 FQGNSA. This CDR3 has 14 residues. CDR3 in DNA: TGTGCCAGCAGCTTAACAGGGGAGACCTACGAGCAGTACTTC. Encoded protein: CASSLTGETYEQYF.

This clonotype has a count of ten or more. The CDR3 region is CASSYTGSNTGELFF. CDR3 bases: TGTGCCAGCAGCTATACGGGGTCGAACACCGGGGAGCTGTTTTTT. This chain joins TRBV11-3 and TRBJ2-2; maybe TRBD2 (5 bases). The ends were cut back, 4 bases at V and 0 bases at J, with 9 bases in the middle. CDR1 is SGHNT and CDR2 is YENEEA in the germline V gene. The CDR3 spans 15 residues.

This clonotype was observed a few times. The chain is built from TRBV9 and TRBJ2-1; 8 bases are a match to TRBD2. The V and J ends lost 0 bases and 8 bases, in that order; junction bases with no gene match: 13. The CDR3 has 17 residues. Looked up from germline, CDR1 is SGDLS and CDR2 is YYNGEE. CDR3 nucleotides: TGTGCCAGCAGCGTAGCCCCCCAGCGGGAGCTTGGGGATGAGCAGTTCTTC. Amino acids: CASSVAPQRELGDEQFF.

This clonotype was observed a few times. The gene calls are TRBV4-3 and TRBJ1-1, with unresolved D. Trimming shortened V by 0 bases and J by 4 bases, and 12 bases separated the two germline ends. CDR1 and CDR2 from the germline V gene are LGHNA and YSLEER. This CDR3 comprises 15 residues. The CDR3 region is CASSQDRVRGTEAFF. The CDR3 coding sequence is TGCGCCAGCAGCCAAGATCGTGTGAGAGGCACTGAAGCTTTCTTT.

This clonotype was recorded at least ten times. The chain couples TRBV7-9 to TRBJ1-5; D is possibly TRBD1 (5 bases). There are 17 residues in the CDR3. Trimming took off 5 bases at V and 2 bases at J, with 19 bases between the two ends. Germline CDR1 and CDR2: SEHNR and FQNEAQ (reference sequence). The CDR3 loop reads CASSAPAGVGGNQPQHF. The CDR3, as DNA: TGTGCCAGCAGCGCCCCGGCGGGGGTTGGTGGCAATCAGCCCCAGCATTTT.